One sample yielded the 7 T cell receptor beta chains listed below, sequenced in a study of cytomegalovirus exposure and HLA in healthy donors. Amplification used 60 Vbeta primers and 13 Jbeta primers. Sequencing used immunoSEQ multiplex PCR; TCRdb keeps in-frame clones, though not all of them. The sample yields about 120,000 clones, around three quarters seen once. The sample taken for sequencing was PBMCs. The receptor source for this set is a man under 40 in good health and CMV-seronegative.

The chain has TRBV7-9 and TRBJ1-4, with D perhaps TRBD1 (6 bases). Trimming removed 6 bases from V and 4 bases from J, with 15 bases in between. CDR3 length: 15 residues. Looked up from germline, CDR1 is SEHNR and CDR2 is FQNEAQ (reference sequence). The CDR3 region has the DNA TGTGCCAGCAGGCACCGAGGGGGAGTTAATGAAAAACTGTTTTTT. Its translation: CASRHRGGVNEKLFF.

This clone appeared once. The chain links TRBV7-6 to TRBJ2-3, with 8 nucleotides matching TRBD2. This CDR3 has 13 amino acids. CDR1 and CDR2 (germline): SGHVS, FNYEAQ. V gave up 1 base and J gave up 6 bases; unmatched junction bases: 0. This chain's CDR3 is CASSLVAGDTQYF. Here the CDR3 DNA reads TGTGCCAGCAGCTTAGTAGCGGGGGATACGCAGTATTTT.

The chain joins TRBV4-1 to TRBJ2-4, with 9 bases aligning to TRBD2. The CDR3 runs to 17 residues. The V gene's germline CDR1 is MGHRA and CDR2 YSYEKL. With 0 bases clipped from V and 7 bases from J, the junction kept 10 bases outside the gene matches. CDR3 amino acids: CASSQDEAGGPWNIQYF. The DNA for the CDR3 is TGCGCCAGCAGCCAAGATGAGGCGGGAGGGCCTTGGAACATTCAGTACTTC.

This sequence joins TRBV19 and TRBJ1-1; D might be TRBD1 (5 bases). There are 13 residues in the CDR3. V was shortened by 4 bases and J by 3 bases, with 9 bases between the two germline ends. The germline V gene encodes CDR1 LNHDA and CDR2 SQIVND (reference sequence). The CDR3 DNA follows: TGTGCCAGTAGTAGGGGGGTTTACACTGAAGCTTTCTTT. Amino acids: CASSRGVYTEAFF.

CDR3 sequence (DNA): TGTGCCAGCAGTTTATCCGGGTTCTATGGCTACACCTTC. Its protein is CASSLSGFYGYTF. This chain joins TRBV27 and TRBJ1-2; no reliable D call. Trimming stripped 0 bases from V and 4 bases from J, with 6 bases between. Germline values: CDR1 MNHEY, CDR2 SMNVEV (reference sequence). CDR3 length: 13 amino acids.

V and J are TRBV5-5 and TRBJ2-7; a possible D gene is TRBD1 (5 bases). V lost 4 bases and J lost 2, with 25 bases in between. Germline V gene sequence: CDR1 SGHKS, CDR2 YYEKEE (reference sequence). This CDR3 has 18 residues. Here the CDR3 reads CASSPSPRWWQGTYEQYF. CDR3 nucleotide sequence: TGTGCCAGCAGCCCATCCCCGCGTTGGTGGCAGGGAACCTACGAGCAGTACTTC.

V gene TRBV7-3 combines with J gene TRBJ2-1; 11 nucleotides line up with TRBD1. The germline V gene encodes CDR1 SGHTA and CDR2 FQGTGA. The CDR3 is 15 residues long. With 1 base clipped from V and 7 bases from J, the junction kept 3 bases outside the gene matches. This CDR3 reads CASSLMGQGVNEQFF. CDR3 nucleotide sequence: TGTGCCAGCAGCTTAATGGGACAGGGGGTAAATGAGCAGTTCTTC.